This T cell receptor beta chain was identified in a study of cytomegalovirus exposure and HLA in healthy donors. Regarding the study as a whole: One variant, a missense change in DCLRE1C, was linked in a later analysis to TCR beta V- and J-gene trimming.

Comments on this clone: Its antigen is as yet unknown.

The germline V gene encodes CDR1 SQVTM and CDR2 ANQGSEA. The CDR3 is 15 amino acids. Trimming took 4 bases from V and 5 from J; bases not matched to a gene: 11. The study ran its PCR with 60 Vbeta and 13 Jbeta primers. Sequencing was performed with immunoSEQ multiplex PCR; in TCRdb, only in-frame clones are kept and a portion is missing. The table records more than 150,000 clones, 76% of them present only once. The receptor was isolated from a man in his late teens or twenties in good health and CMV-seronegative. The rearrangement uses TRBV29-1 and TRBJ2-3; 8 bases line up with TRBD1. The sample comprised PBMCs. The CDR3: CSVAVPRGQRDTQYF. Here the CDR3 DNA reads TGCAGCGTTGCGGTCCCCAGGGGGCAGAGAGATACGCAGTATTTT.